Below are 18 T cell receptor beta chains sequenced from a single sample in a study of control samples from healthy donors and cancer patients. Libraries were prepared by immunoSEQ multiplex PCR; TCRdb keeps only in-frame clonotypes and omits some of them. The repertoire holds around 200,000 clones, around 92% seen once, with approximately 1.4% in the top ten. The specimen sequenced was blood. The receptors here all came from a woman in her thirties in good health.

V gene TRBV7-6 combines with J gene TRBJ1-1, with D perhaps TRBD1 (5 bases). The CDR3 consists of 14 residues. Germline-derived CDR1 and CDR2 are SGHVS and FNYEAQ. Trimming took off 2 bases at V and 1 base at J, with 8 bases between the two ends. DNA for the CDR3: TGTGCCAGCAGCTTAAGGGGTTGGAACACTGAAGCTTTCTTT. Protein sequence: CASSLRGWNTEAFF.

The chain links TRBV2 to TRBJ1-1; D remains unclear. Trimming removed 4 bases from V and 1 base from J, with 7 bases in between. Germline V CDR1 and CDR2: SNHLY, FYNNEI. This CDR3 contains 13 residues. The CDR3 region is CASSVDTNTEAFF. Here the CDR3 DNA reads TGTGCCAGCAGTGTCGACACGAACACTGAAGCTTTCTTT. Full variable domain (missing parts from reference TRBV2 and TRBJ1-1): EPEVTQTPSHQVTQMGQEVILRCVPISNHLYFYWYRQILGQKVEFLVSFYNNEISEKSEIFDDQFSVERPDGSNFTLKIRSTKLEDSAMYFCASSVDTNTEAFFGQGTRLTVV.

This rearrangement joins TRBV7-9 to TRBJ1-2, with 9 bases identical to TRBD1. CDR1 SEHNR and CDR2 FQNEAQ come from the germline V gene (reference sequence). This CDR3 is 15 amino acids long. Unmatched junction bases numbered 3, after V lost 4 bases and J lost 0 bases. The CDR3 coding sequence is TGTGCCAGCAGCTCGCGACAGGGGGCTAACTATGGCTACACCTTC. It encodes CASSSRQGANYGYTF.

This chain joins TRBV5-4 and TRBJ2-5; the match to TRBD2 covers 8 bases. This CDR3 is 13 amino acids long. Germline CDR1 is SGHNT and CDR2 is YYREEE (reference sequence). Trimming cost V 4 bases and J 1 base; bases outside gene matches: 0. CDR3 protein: CASSRGGQETQYF. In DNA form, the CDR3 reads TGTGCCAGCAGCCGGGGGGGCCAAGAGACCCAGTACTTC.

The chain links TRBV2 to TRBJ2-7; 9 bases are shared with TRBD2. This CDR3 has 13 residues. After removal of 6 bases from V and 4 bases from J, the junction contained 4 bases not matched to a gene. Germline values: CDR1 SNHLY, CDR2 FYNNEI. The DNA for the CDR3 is TGTGCCAGCAGAGGACTAGCGTTTTACGAGCAGTACTTC. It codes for CASRGLAFYEQYF.

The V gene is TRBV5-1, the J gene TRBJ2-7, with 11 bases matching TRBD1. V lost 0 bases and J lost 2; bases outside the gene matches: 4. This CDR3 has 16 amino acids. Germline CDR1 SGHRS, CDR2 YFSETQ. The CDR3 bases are TGCGCCAGCAGCTTGGTTTCGGGACAGGGGGCCTACGAGCAGTACTTC. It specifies CASSLVSGQGAYEQYF. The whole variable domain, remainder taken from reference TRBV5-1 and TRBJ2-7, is KAGVTQTPRYLIKTRGQQVTLSCSPISGHRSVSWYQQTPGQGLQFLFEYFSETQRNKGNFPGRFSGRQFSNSRSEMNVSTLELGDSALYLCASSLVSGQGAYEQYFGPGTRLTVT.

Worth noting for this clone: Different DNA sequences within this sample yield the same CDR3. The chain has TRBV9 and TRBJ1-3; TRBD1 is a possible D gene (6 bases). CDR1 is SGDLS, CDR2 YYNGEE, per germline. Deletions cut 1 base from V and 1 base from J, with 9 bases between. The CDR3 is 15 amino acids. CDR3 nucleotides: TGTGCCAGCAGCGTACAGGGGACTTCTGGAAACACCATATATTTT. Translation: CASSVQGTSGNTIYF.

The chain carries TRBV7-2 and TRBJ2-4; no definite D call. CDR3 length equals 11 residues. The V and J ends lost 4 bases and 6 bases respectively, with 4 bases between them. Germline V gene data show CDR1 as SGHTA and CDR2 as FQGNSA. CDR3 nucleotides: TGTGCCAGCAGCTGGAGAAACATTCAGTACTTC. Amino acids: CASSWRNIQYF. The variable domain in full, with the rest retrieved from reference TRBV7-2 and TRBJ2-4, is GAGVSQSPSNKVTEKGKDVELRCDPISGHTALYWYRQSLGQGLEFLIYFQGNSAPDKSGLPSDRFSAERTGGSVSTLTIQRTQQEDSAVYLCASSWRNIQYFGAGTRLSVL.

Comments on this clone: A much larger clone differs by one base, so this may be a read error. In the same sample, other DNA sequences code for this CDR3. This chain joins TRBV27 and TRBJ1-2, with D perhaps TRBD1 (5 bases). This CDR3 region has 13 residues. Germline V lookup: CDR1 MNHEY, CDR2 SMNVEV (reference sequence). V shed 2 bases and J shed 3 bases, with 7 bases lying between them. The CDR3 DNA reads TGTGCCAGCAGTTTAGGGGCTGACTATGGCTACACCTTC. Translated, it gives CASSLGADYGYTF.

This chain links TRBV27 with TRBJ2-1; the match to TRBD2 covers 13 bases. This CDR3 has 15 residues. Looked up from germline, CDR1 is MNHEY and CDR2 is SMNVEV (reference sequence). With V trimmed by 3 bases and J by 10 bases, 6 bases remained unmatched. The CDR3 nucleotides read TGTGCCAGCAGTTTTGGACTAGCGGGAGTGTACGAGCAGTTCTTC. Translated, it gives CASSFGLAGVYEQFF.

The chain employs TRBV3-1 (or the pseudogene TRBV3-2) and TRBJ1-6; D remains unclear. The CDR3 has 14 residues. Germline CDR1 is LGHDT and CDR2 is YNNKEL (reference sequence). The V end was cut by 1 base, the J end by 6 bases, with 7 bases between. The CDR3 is CASSQGGPNSPLHF. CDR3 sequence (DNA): TGTGCCAGCAGCCAAGGGGGTCCTAATTCACCCCTCCACTTT.

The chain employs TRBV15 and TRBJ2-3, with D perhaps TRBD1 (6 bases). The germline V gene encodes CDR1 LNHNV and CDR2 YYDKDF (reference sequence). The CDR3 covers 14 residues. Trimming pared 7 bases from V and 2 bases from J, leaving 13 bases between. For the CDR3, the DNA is TGTGCCACCACCCGGGACAAGTACACAGATACGCAGTATTTT. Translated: CATTRDKYTDTQYF.

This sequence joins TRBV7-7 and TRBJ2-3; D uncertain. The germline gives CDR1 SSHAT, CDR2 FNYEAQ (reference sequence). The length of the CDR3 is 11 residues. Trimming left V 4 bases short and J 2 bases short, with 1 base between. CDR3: CASSSTDTQYF. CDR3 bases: TGTGCCAGCAGCTCCACAGATACGCAGTATTTT.

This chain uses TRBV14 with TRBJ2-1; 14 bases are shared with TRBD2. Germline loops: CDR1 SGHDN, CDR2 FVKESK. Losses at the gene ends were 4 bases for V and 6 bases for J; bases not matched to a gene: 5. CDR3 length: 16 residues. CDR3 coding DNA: TGTGCCAGCAGCCCCGGGACTAGCGGGAGAGTCAATGAGCAGTTCTTC. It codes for CASSPGTSGRVNEQFF.

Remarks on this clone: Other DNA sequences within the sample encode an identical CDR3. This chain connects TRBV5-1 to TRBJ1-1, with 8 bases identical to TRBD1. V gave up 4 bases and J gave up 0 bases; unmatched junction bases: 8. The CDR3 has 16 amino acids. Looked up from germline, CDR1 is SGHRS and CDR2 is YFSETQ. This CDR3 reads CASSARDRGLNTEAFF. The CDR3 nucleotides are TGCGCCAGCAGCGCGCGAGACAGGGGCTTGAACACTGAAGCTTTCTTT.

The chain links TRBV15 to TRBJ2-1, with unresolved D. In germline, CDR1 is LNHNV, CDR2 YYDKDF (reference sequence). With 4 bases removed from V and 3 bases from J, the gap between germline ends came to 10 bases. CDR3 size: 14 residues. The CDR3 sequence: CATSKGIDYNEQFF. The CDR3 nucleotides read TGTGCCACCAGCAAGGGTATTGACTACAATGAGCAGTTCTTC.

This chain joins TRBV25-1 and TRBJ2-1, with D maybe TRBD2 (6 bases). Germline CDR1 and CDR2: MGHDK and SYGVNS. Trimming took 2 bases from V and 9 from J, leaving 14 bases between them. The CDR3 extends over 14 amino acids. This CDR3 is CASSEETSVGEQFF. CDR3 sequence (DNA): TGTGCCAGCAGTGAAGAGACTAGTGTAGGTGAGCAGTTCTTC. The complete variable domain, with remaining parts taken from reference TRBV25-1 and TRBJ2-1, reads EADIYQTPRYLVIGTGKKITLECSQTMGHDKMYWYQQDPGMELHLIHYSYGVNSTEKGDLSSESTVSRIRTEHFPLTLESARPSHTSQYLCASSEETSVGEQFFGPGTRLTVL.

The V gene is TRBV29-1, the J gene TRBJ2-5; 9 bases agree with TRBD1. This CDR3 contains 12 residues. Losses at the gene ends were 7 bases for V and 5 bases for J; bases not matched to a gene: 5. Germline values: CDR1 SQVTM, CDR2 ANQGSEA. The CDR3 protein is CSARDRVETQYF. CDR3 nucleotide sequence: TGCAGCGCGAGGGACAGGGTGGAGACCCAGTACTTC.